This TCR beta chain comes out of a study of monozygotic twins with inflammatory bowel disease. Whole-study results and caveats: Different subtypes (of T cells) could not be told apart from one another. Clonotypes shared with others were fewer in IBD patients than in healthy twins, especially with disease activity.

Concerning this clonotype: Its antigen remains unidentified.

Collection of an approximately 2.6 ml blood sample took place per donor. Nested PCRs (roughly 16 and 10 cycles, two total) were applied to TCRalpha and TCRbeta cDNA. TCRdb reprocessed the 5' RACE reads, keeping one entry per CDR3 protein, no DNA. This sample's table has roughly 150,000 distinct CDR3 sequences. CDR1 is SGHRS, CDR2 YFSETQ, per germline. The CDR3 spans 14 residues. The sample taken for sequencing was blood. This chain connects TRBV5-1 to TRBJ1-1; absent DNA, TCRdb's TRBD1 call cannot be checked. The sequence derives from a human donor with ulcerative colitis or Crohn's disease, or a healthy co-twin of an affected twin (not recorded which). The chain's CDR3 is CASSGRTGNTEAFF.